This T cell receptor beta chain came from a study of blood T cell repertoires in COVID-19. Authors' data handling: Nucleated cell counts were estimated from reference gene primer amplification. Sequencing was performed with immunoSEQ multiplex PCR; in TCRdb, only in-frame clones are kept and a portion is missing. V and J calls and clone size are given by that table; D and trimming were obtained from the DNA. Among fewer than 350,000 clones listed, 70% to 90% were seen once. The CDR3 length is 16 residues. Germline values: CDR1 KGHSH, CDR2 LQKENI. Deletions cut 0 bases from V and 8 bases from J, with 17 bases between.

Specimen: peripheral blood. The rearrangement uses TRBV18 and TRBJ2-1; D is unresolved. The sequence came from a woman aged 25 to 39 with COVID-19, enrolled during active disease. In nucleotides, the CDR3 is TGTGCCAGCTCACCACCGGTGGCGGCCATAGAATATGAGCAGTTCTTC. It is translated as CASSPPVAAIEYEQFF.